Below, one T cell receptor beta chain is given with its context. This clone was counted a single time. The antigen this receptor binds is unknown. No much larger clone exists at a distance of one base, and base qualities are not known. This sample stems from a study of OX40 agonist ivuxolimab in advanced cancers. With regard to the full study: Ivuxolimab, which targeted the costimulatory receptor OX40 (CD134), was an agonistic, fully human IgG2 monoclonal antibody. The dose-escalation cohort was about 83% male with a mean age of about 65 years, ranging from roughly 20 to 85. The paper reports the monotherapy dose-escalation portion (N ≈ 50 patients) of the phase I ivuxolimab trial. Intravenous ivuxolimab was administered to patients every 2 weeks at six dose levels: 0.01, 0.1, 0.3, 1.5, 3 and 10 mg/kg. The point of sequencing TCRbeta in the periphery was to test whether ivuxolimab changed TCR sequence diversity and drove clonal T-cell expansion. Of the approximately 53 patients in dose escalation, about 20 had hepatocellular carcinoma, some 15 had melanoma, 9 had renal cell carcinoma and 9 had head and neck cancer. Prior anti-PD-1, anti-PD-L1 or anti-CTLA-4 therapy was permitted, and checkpoint inhibitors had been received by around 39% of dose-escalation patients. Partial responses occurred in three dose-escalation patients, of whom one had hepatocellular carcinoma and two had cutaneous melanoma.

The paper's findings and limits, for the study overall: Which antigens the clonally expanded peripheral T cells were specific for was not determined. Clonal expansion of both CD4+ and CD8+ blood T cells was observed from baseline to week 6 at doses 0.1 to 3.0 mg/kg. In the 0.1-3.0 mg/kg groups, partial responders had among the lowest normalized peripheral clonal expansion, particularly in CD8+ T cells. Low levels of normalized T-cell clonal expansion were also seen in some patients who did not respond. After ivuxolimab, more expanded clones were found on average in CD8+ T cells than in CD4+ T cells.

For sequencing of the TCRbeta CDR3 region, genomic DNA was extracted from the sorted cells. TCRbeta CDR3 regions were sequenced using the immunoSEQ Assay. This immuneACCESS table, as held by TCRdb, lists in-frame sequences with V and J called but not all clones. Of the missing ones, under half trace to an unresolved V gene in checked studies; the others have no known cause. For this sample the table gives about 67,000 clones, of which more than 75% were detected only once. The ten largest clonotypes hold 4% of the sample. The trial excluded patients who had a history of autoimmune disease or were on systemic immunosuppression. Peripheral blood for TCR sequencing was collected from all dose cohorts at baseline, on cycle 4 day 1, and on cycle 7 day 1. Samples were obtained from an open-label, multicenter, first-in-human phase I dose-escalation trial of ivuxolimab. Adults with locally advanced or metastatic melanoma, renal cell, hepatocellular, or head and neck squamous cell carcinoma were enrolled in the trial. CD4+ and CD8+ T cells were sorted separately from peripheral blood before TCR sequencing.

The sample was CD4+ or CD8+ T cells sorted from blood, taken in a trial of the OX40 agonist ivuxolimab. The sequence was collected from an adult with an advanced solid tumor such as melanoma, head and neck, liver or kidney cancer.

The CDR3 corresponds to CASSLRALNTEAFF. The nucleotides are TGTGCCAGCAGTTTGAGGGCACTTAACACTGAAGCTTTCTTT. This chain joins TRBV28 to TRBJ1-1, with no reliable assignment of the D segment. The germline V gene sets CDR1 to MDHEN and CDR2 to SYDVKM. From its cysteine to its phenylalanine, the CDR3 spans 14 amino acids. The read is trimmed to its CDR3 DNA, 42 bases read in frame from base 1. V loses 3 bases, J loses 2 bases, and the germline ends lie 10 bases apart.